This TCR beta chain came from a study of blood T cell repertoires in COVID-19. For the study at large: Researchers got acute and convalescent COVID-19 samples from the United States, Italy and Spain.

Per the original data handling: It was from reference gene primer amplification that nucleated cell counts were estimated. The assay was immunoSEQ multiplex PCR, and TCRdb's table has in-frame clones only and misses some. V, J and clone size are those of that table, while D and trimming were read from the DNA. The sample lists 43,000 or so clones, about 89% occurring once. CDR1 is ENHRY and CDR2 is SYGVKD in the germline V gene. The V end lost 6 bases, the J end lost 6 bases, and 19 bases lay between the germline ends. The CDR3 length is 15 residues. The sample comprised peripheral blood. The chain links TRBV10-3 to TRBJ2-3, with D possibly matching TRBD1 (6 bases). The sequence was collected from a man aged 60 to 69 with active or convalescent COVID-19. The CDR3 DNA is TGTGCCATCAGGGGGGCGTCCTGGATGATGGATACGCAGTATTTT. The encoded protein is CAIRGASWMMDTQYF.